This is a list of T cell receptor beta chains from one sample in a study of cytomegalovirus exposure and HLA in healthy donors. The method was immunoSEQ multiplex PCR; TCRdb's version includes in-frame clones alone and lacks a portion of them. Of about 110,000 clones listed, roughly 78% are singletons. Sequenced sample: PBMCs. These receptors all stem from a woman aged 25 to 39 in good health and CMV-seronegative. Both conserved end residues are part of each CDR3. Each record gives: V gene, clone size, D gene, J gene, CDR3 protein, CDR3 DNA. D genes are given only for firm matches. A row's size may be missing; if present it is once, few, many or a size class.

>TRBV6-5|.|.|TRBJ1-1
CASSYVGGRSFF
TGTGCCAGCAGTTACGTCGGGGGTAGGTCTTTCTTT
>TRBV15|.|.|TRBJ1-5
CATSRDPRQDSQPQHF
TGTGCCACCAGCAGAGATCCAAGACAGGACTCTCAGCCCCAGCATTTT
>TRBV9|.|TRBD1|TRBJ1-5
CASSVGQGDQPQHF
TGTGCCAGCAGCGTAGGACAGGGGGATCAGCCCCAGCATTTT
>TRBV13|.|.|TRBJ1-6
CASSPIIDYNSPLHF
TGTGCCAGCAGTCCAATCATAGACTATAATTCACCCCTCCACTTT
>TRBV5-1|once|.|TRBJ2-7
CASSLGGNYEQYF
TGCGCCAGCAGCTTGGGCGGCAACTACGAGCAGTACTTC
>TRBV7-7|once|.|TRBJ2-5
CASSLTGTQETQYF
TGTGCCAGCAGCTTAACCGGGACTCAAGAGACCCAGTACTTC
>TRBV4-1|few|TRBD1|TRBJ2-7
CASSQEHRGVWEQYF
TGCGCCAGCAGCCAAGAGCACAGGGGGGTATGGGAGCAGTACTTC
>TRBV19|.|TRBD2|TRBJ2-1
CASSIAASGSNEQFF
TGTGCCAGTAGTATAGCGGCTAGCGGGAGTAATGAGCAGTTCTTC
>TRBV25-1|.|.|TRBJ1-5
CASSESGWGNQPQHF
TGTGCCAGCAGTGAATCAGGTTGGGGCAATCAGCCCCAGCATTTT
>TRBV7-9|.|.|TRBJ2-1
CASSFDNEQFF
TGTGCCAGCAGCTTCGACAATGAGCAGTTCTTC
>TRBV7-9|.|.|TRBJ2-2
CASSSRQAGELFF
TGTGCCAGCAGCTCCCGTCAGGCCGGGGAGCTGTTTTTT